The 6 T cell receptor beta chains below come from one sample, sequenced in a study of cytomegalovirus exposure and HLA in healthy donors. Use of 60 Vbeta and 13 Jbeta primers characterized the PCR. Some clones are missing from TCRdb's copy, which holds only in-frame ones; the method was immunoSEQ multiplex PCR. Of approximately 97,000 clones in the sample, about 81% are singletons; the top ten hold about 5.5%. The sample taken for sequencing was PBMCs. These receptors originate from a man aged 35-49 years in good health and CMV-seropositive.

V usage is TRBV7-2 and J usage is TRBJ1-1, with a possible D match to TRBD1 (6 bases). CDR3 length: 15 residues. Germline lookup yields CDR1 SGHTA and CDR2 FQGNSA. Trimming took 1 base from V and 4 from J, leaving 13 bases between them. The CDR3 bases are TGTGCCAGCAGCTTAGTACGGACACAGGGCACTGAAGCTTTCTTT. Translated: CASSLVRTQGTEAFF.

The chain recombines TRBV27 with TRBJ1-2; D uncertain. Deletions cut 2 bases from V and 1 base from J, with 11 bases between. The CDR3 covers 15 residues. CDR1 and CDR2 from the germline V gene are MNHEY and SMNVEV (reference sequence). CDR3 amino acids: CASSLRRNYNYGYTF. Written as DNA, the CDR3 is TGTGCCAGCAGTTTACGGAGGAACTATAACTATGGCTACACCTTC.

The chain employs TRBV4-2 and TRBJ2-3, with 7 bases identical to TRBD2. V dropped 0 bases and J dropped 1; count of bases not matched to a gene: 1. The CDR3 sequence is 15 residues long. Germline V lookup: CDR1 LGHNA, CDR2 YNFKEQ. The CDR3 spells CASSQEGGGTDTQYF. Written as DNA, the CDR3 is TGTGCCAGCAGCCAAGAGGGGGGGGGCACAGATACGCAGTATTTT.

The chain is built from TRBV6-1 and TRBJ1-2; TRBD1 matches at 7 bases. The CDR3 length is 15 residues. With V trimmed by 6 bases and J by 3 bases, 10 bases remained unmatched. CDR1 and CDR2 from the germline V gene are MNHNS and SASEGT. CDR3 nucleotide sequence: TGTGCCAGCAGCGCCCAGGAGGGGACAGACTATGGCTACACCTTC. This sequence encodes CASSAQEGTDYGYTF.

The CDR3 region has the DNA TGTGCCAGCAGTCCCGGACAGGGGGCTCGTCTCCACTTT. Its translation: CASSPGQGARLHF. V and J are TRBV28 and TRBJ1-6; TRBD1 aligns across 11 bases. The V and J ends lost 5 bases and 16 bases, in that order; junction bases with no gene match: 7. Germline assignment: CDR1 MDHEN and CDR2 SYDVKM. CDR3 size: 13 residues.

This clone appeared a few times. The chain couples TRBV11-2 to TRBJ1-2; no reliable D call. This CDR3 spans 17 amino acids. The germline gives CDR1 SGHAT, CDR2 FQNNGV. Trimming took 0 bases from V and 6 from J, leaving 20 bases between them. CDR3 protein: CASSLESYYLPNDGYTF. In nucleotides, the CDR3 is TGTGCCAGCAGCTTAGAGTCCTATTATCTCCCGAATGATGGCTACACCTTC.